These T cell receptor beta chains were read from a single sample in a study of vaccination effects on CD4 cells after COVID-19. The protocol was immunoSEQ multiplex PCR, while the TCRdb copy is restricted to in-frame clones and leaves out a portion. Among around 30,000 clones listed, roughly 60% were seen once. Their antigens remain unidentified. This material consisted of CD4+ T cells from PBMCs cultured without peptide, taken before COVID-19 vaccination. The receptors were gathered from a human donor who received a COVID-19 vaccine. Each CDR3 is given with its conserved first and last residue. A D gene is named only where the DNA matches it firmly. Not every row has a clone size; where given, it reads once, few, many or a size class.

TRBV7-6,TRBJ2-5,.,.,TGTGCCAGCAGCCCAAGGGGAGGCGGGGGCGGATTCGGGGAGACCCAGTACTTC,CASSPRGGGGGFGETQYF
TRBV30,TRBJ1-2,.,.,TGTGCCTGGAGTGTCTCGAGTAACTATGGCTACACCTTC,CAWSVSSNYGYTF
TRBV11-1,TRBJ2-5,.,once,TGTGCCAGCAGCTTAGTAGAGGGAGGAGAGACCCAGTACTTC,CASSLVEGGETQYF
TRBV5-1,TRBJ2-7,.,.,TGCGCCAGCAGCTTCGACGGGGAGCAGTACTTC,CASSFDGEQYF
TRBV6-1,TRBJ1-6,TRBD1,.,TGTGCCAGCAGTGAACGGGACAGGAATTCACCCCTCCACTTT,CASSERDRNSPLHF
TRBV19,TRBJ1-4,.,few,TGTGCCAGTAGGGCCCTACAAGGGGAAAAACTGTTTTTT,CASRALQGEKLFF
TRBV10-3,TRBJ1-1,TRBD1,.,TGTGCCATCAGTGAGTCGGGGACAGCAAACACTGAAGTTTTCTTT,CAISESGTANTEVFF
TRBV24-1,TRBJ2-3,.,few,TGTGCCACCAGTGATTCGAATTTAGCAGATACGCAGTATTTT,CATSDSNLADTQYF
TRBV6-5,TRBJ1-3,.,.,TGTGCCAGCAGTTATCAGGGGCCGAGCTCTGGAAACACCATATATTTT,CASSYQGPSSGNTIYF
TRBV12-3/TRBV12-4,TRBJ2-7,.,.,TGTGCCAGCTTTACCGGGGGCGAGCAGTACTTC,CASFTGGEQYF
TRBV2,TRBJ1-5,.,.,TGTGCCAGGGGTAGTAGGGGGGGGCAAGGGAGCAATCAGCCCCAGCATTTT,CARGSRGGQGSNQPQHF
TRBV4-1,TRBJ2-3,.,.,TGCGCCAGCAGCCCAACCCCCCCTCCTCCTCACGATACGCAGTATTTT,CASSPTPPPPHDTQYF
TRBV18,TRBJ2-7,.,.,TGTGCCAGCTCACCATCCTCGGACGAGCAGTACTTC,CASSPSSDEQYF
TRBV10-3,TRBJ2-2,.,.,TGTGCCATCAGGGAGGTGAACACCGGGGAGCTGTTTTTT,CAIREVNTGELFF
TRBV9,TRBJ2-3,.,once,TGTGCCAGCAGCGTAGTCCAGGGATCAGATACGCAGTATTTT,CASSVVQGSDTQYF
TRBV24-1,TRBJ2-1,TRBD2,.,TGTGCCACCAGTGACGCTACGTCCGGGACTAGCGTAAATGAGCAGTTCTTC,CATSDATSGTSVNEQFF
TRBV11-3,TRBJ1-1,.,.,TGTGCCAGCAGCTTATCAGGGTCTAACACTGAAGCTTTCTTT,CASSLSGSNTEAFF
TRBV5-4,TRBJ2-1,TRBD2,.,TGTGCCAGCAGCCGCCCGGGACTAGCGGGAGATGAGCAGTTCTTC,CASSRPGLAGDEQFF
TRBV5-1,TRBJ2-7,TRBD2,.,TGCGCCAGCAGCTTGGAGGGTACTAGCGCGCTCTACGAGCAGTACTTC,CASSLEGTSALYEQYF
TRBV18,TRBJ1-2,.,.,TGTGCCAGCTCACTTTCGAAGGCTGGCTACACCTTC,CASSLSKAGYTF
TRBV2,TRBJ1-2,TRBD1,.,TGTGCCACCACGTCGGACAGGTCTAATAACTATGGCTACACCTTC,CATTSDRSNNYGYTF
TRBV19,TRBJ1-5,TRBD1,.,TGTGCCAGTACGGACAGGATTAATCAGCCCCAGCATTTT,CASTDRINQPQHF
TRBV3-1/TRBV3-2,TRBJ2-7,.,.,TGTGCCAGCAGCCAAGAAAACAGCGTGGATGCCGAGCAGTACTTC,CASSQENSVDAEQYF
TRBV6-7,TRBJ2-2,TRBD2,.,TGTGCCAGCAGTTACATGATAGTCGTAGGACTAGCAAGGGCCGGGGAGCTGTTTTTT,CASSYMIVVGLARAGELFF
TRBV19,TRBJ2-1,.,.,TGTGCCACTCTCGGACCTCGATACAATGAGCAGTTCTTC,CATLGPRYNEQFF
TRBV10-3,TRBJ2-5,.,.,TGTGCCATCAGTGACAGCCGGCTTGAGACCCAGTACTTC,CAISDSRLETQYF
TRBV10-2,TRBJ2-3,.,.,TGCGCCAGCGGGAGAGACCACGGGGAGTTGTATTTT,CASGRDHGELYF
TRBV6-5,TRBJ2-7,.,few,TGTGCCAGCAGGGTCGGATTCTACGAGCAGTACTTC,CASRVGFYEQYF
TRBV28,TRBJ2-7,.,.,TGTGCCAGCAGTTCAACCCAGGGTAAATACGAGCAGTACTTC,CASSSTQGKYEQYF
TRBV25-1,TRBJ2-7,TRBD2,few,TGTGCCAGCAGTGGTGGCGGGAGGATGCACGAGCAGTACTTC,CASSGGGRMHEQYF
TRBV6-5,TRBJ1-6,TRBD1,few,TGTGCCAGCAGTTACTCGACGACAGGGGGATCACCCCTCCACTTT,CASSYSTTGGSPLHF
TRBV29-1,TRBJ2-3,.,.,TGCAGCGCTTTGGCGGGCTGGAGAAACCCTAGCACAGATACGCAGTATTTT,CSALAGWRNPSTDTQYF
TRBV5-1,TRBJ2-7,.,.,TGCGCCAGCAGCTTGGGAGGGTACGAGCAGTACTTC,CASSLGGYEQYF
TRBV10-2,TRBJ1-1,TRBD1,.,TGCGCCAGCAGTGAGTTTCTCGGGACAGGGAACACTGAAGCTTTCTTT,CASSEFLGTGNTEAFF
TRBV30,TRBJ1-1,.,few,TGTGCCTGGAGTGAAGTCTTCAACACTGAAGCTTTCTTT,CAWSEVFNTEAFF
TRBV11-3,TRBJ1-1,.,.,TGTGCCAGCAGCTTAAATCAGGGAGGAACTGAAGCTTTCTTT,CASSLNQGGTEAFF
TRBV2,TRBJ2-5,.,.,TGTGCCAGCAGTCAGGGTGTAGAAGAGACCCAGTACTTC,CASSQGVEETQYF
TRBV28,TRBJ1-1,.,.,TGTGCCAGCAGTTTAGTTTGGGGGCTGAAGTCGTATGACACTGAAGCTTTCTTT,CASSLVWGLKSYDTEAFF
TRBV19,TRBJ1-3,TRBD1,.,TGTGCCAGACAGGCCGGGACAGGGGGCGTAGACACCATATATTTT,CARQAGTGGVDTIYF
TRBV2,TRBJ2-5,TRBD2,.,TGTGCCTGCATTAGCGGGAGTTACCAAGAGACCCAGTACTTC,CACISGSYQETQYF
TRBV7-6,TRBJ1-5,.,.,TGTGCCAGCAGCTCCAGGGGAGGGGGCAATCAGCCCCAGCATTTT,CASSSRGGGNQPQHF
TRBV19,TRBJ2-1,.,.,TGTGCCAGTAGTATTGCCGGGGCCGTGGGGGAGCAGTTCTTC,CASSIAGAVGEQFF
TRBV11-2,TRBJ2-3,TRBD2,.,TGTGCCAGCAGCTCAAGACTAGCGGGGTTCACAGATACGCAGTATTTT,CASSSRLAGFTDTQYF
TRBV10-3,TRBJ2-7,TRBD2,.,TGTGCCATCAGTGAAAAACTAGCGGGAGAAGTCGAGCAGTACTTC,CAISEKLAGEVEQYF
TRBV12-3/TRBV12-4,TRBJ2-3,.,.,TGTGCCAGCAGTTTCACTGCTGCAGATACGCAGTATTTT,CASSFTAADTQYF
TRBV7-8,TRBJ1-2,TRBD1,.,TGTGCCAGCAGCCCGCGGGACAGGGGGCACGGCTACACCTTC,CASSPRDRGHGYTF
TRBV14,TRBJ2-3,TRBD1,few,TGTGCCAGCAGCCAAGATCGCAGGGGGATAGATACGCAGTATTTT,CASSQDRRGIDTQYF
TRBV12-5,TRBJ2-7,.,.,TGTGCTAGTGGAGACGGGTACGAGCAGTACTTC,CASGDGYEQYF
TRBV5-1,TRBJ1-1,TRBD1,few,TGCGCCAGCAGCATCCTTCAGGGGGCGGCCACTGAAGCTTTCTTT,CASSILQGAATEAFF
TRBV29-1,TRBJ1-1,TRBD1,.,TGCAGCGTCACGGACAGGGGCACTGAAGCTTTCTTT,CSVTDRGTEAFF
TRBV18,TRBJ1-4,.,.,TGTGCCAGCTCCTCCGGCGAAGATGAAAAACTGTTTTTT,CASSSGEDEKLFF